The source of this T cell receptor (beta chain) is a study of vaccination and CD4 T cells after COVID-19. Across the whole study: Six male and four female convalescents took part, two of them Hispanic. Overlapping peptides of the spike proteins of SARS-CoV-2, HCoV-NL63, HCoV-OC43 and HCoV-229E were used for cell stimulation.

Treatment: approximately 10-day PBMC culture with coronavirus spike peptide pools or control peptides (ViraFEST assay). The germline CDR1 and CDR2 sequences are SQVTM and ANQGSEA. Trimming removed 2 bases from V and 4 bases from J; junction bases left unmatched: 5. This CDR3 has 14 residues. This clonotype came up a few times. Its antigen is as yet unknown. The Oncomine TCR Beta short-read assay was applied to DNA of cultured CD4+ T cells. Genomic DNA from cultured CD4+ T cells was extracted. TCRdb re-called the PCR reads through MiXCR, storing one row per CDR3 protein. In the table there are approximately 13,000 distinct CDR3 sequences, roughly 27% of which are singletons.

This clonotype originated in a human donor who received a COVID-19 vaccine. The material sequenced was CD4+ T cells from blood, cultured in vitro, taken before SARS-CoV-2 vaccination. J is TRBJ2-5 and V is TRBV29-1; 9 nucleotides agree with TRBD1. The CDR3: CSVEKQGARETQYF. Here the CDR3 DNA reads TGCAGCGTTGAAAAACAGGGGGCAAGAGAGACCCAGTACTTC.